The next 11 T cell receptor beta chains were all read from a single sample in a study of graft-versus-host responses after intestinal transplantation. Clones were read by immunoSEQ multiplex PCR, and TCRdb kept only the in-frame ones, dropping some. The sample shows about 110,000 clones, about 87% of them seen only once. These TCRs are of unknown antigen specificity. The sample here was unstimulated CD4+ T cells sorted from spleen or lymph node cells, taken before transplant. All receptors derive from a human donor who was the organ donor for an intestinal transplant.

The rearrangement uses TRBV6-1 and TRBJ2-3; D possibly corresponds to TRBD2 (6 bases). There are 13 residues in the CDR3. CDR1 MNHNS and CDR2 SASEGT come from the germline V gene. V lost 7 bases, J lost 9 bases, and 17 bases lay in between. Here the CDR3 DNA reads TGTGCCAGCACGAAGTCCTCTGGAGGGACGCAGTATTTT. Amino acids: CASTKSSGGTQYF.

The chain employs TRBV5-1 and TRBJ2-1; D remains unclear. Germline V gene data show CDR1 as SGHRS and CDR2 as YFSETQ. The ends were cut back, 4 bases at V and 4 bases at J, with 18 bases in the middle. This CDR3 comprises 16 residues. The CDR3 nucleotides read TGCGCCAGCAGCAATAAGAAAGGCGGCCCATACAATGAGCAGTTCTTC. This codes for CASSNKKGGPYNEQFF.

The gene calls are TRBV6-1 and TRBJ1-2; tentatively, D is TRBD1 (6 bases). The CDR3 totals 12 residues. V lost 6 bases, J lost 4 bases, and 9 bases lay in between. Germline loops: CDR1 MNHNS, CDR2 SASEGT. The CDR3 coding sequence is TGTGCCAGCAGCGTGGACAGCTATGGCTACACCTTC. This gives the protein CASSVDSYGYTF.

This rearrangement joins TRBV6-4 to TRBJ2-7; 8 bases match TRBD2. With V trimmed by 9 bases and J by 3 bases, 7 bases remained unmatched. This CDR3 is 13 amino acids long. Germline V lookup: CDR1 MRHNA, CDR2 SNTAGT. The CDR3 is CARPTSVHYEQYF. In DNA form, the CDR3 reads TGTGCCAGACCGACTAGCGTTCACTACGAGCAGTACTTC.

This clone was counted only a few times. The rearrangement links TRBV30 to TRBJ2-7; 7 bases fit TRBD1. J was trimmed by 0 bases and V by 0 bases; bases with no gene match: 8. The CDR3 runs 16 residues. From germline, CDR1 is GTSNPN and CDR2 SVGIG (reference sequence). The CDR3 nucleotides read TGTGCCTGGAGTGTCAAAGGGGGCGATGTCTCCTACGAGCAGTACTTC. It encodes CAWSVKGGDVSYEQYF.

In DNA form, the CDR3 reads TGTGCCAGCAGCTTGGTGGCAGCCTACGAGCAGTACTTC. As protein: CASSLVAAYEQYF. This chain connects TRBV5-5 to TRBJ2-7, with unresolved D. This CDR3 region has 13 residues. Trimming took off 0 bases at V and 2 bases at J, with 6 bases between the two ends. Germline assignment: CDR1 SGHKS and CDR2 YYEKEE (reference sequence).

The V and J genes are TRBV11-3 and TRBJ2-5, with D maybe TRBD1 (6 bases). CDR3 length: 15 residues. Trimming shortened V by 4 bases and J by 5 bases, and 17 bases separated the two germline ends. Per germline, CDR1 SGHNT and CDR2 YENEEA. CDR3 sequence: CASSSGPGQGETQYF. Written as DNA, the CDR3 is TGTGCCAGCAGCTCAGGACCCGGCCAGGGGGAGACCCAGTACTTC.

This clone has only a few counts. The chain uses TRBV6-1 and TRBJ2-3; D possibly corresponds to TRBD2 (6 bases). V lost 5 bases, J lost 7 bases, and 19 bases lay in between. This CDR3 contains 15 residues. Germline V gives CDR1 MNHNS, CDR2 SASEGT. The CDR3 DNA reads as TGTGCCAGCAGTTCCCGTGCCAGCGGGCAGAATACGCAGTATTTT. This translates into CASSSRASGQNTQYF.

CDR3 in amino acids: CASSPGSTNTEAFF. As DNA, the CDR3 is TGTGCCAGCTCACCAGGTTCAACGAACACTGAAGCTTTCTTT. The chain has TRBV18 and TRBJ1-1, with D unclear. V lost 2 bases and J lost 1, with 8 bases in between. Germline CDR1 reads KGHSH; CDR2 reads LQKENI. The CDR3 is 14 residues long.

The CDR3 reads CASSEMDRDTDTQYF. The CDR3 DNA sequence: TGTGCCAGCAGTGAAATGGACAGAGACACAGATACGCAGTATTTT. The chain combines TRBV6-1 with TRBJ2-3, with D tentatively TRBD1 (6 bases). CDR1 MNHNS and CDR2 SASEGT come from the germline V gene. V lost 2 bases to trimming and J lost 2 bases, with 11 bases between them. The CDR3 has 15 amino acids.

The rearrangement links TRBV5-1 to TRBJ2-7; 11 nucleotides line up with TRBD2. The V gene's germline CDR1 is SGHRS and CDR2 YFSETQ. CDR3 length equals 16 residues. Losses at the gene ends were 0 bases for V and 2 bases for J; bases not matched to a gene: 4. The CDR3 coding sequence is TGCGCCAGCAGCTTGGATAGCGGGAGGGCCGCCTACGAGCAGTACTTC. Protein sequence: CASSLDSGRAAYEQYF.